These 30 T cell receptor beta chains share one sample of origin, sequenced in a study of T cells in Graves' hyperthyroidism and ophthalmopathy. Template material for amplifying TCR beta CDR3 regions consisted of RNA transcripts. During a first-round RT-PCR of the TCR CDR3, the HTBI primer set was used. TCRdb independently ran MiXCR on the multiplex PCR reads; one entry per CDR3 protein. Among about 560,000 distinct CDR3 sequences listed, over 15% were seen once. The source material was blood. These receptors were taken from a woman aged 18-29 years with Graves' hyperthyroidism.

This clonotype was recorded at least ten times. The V gene is TRBV20-1, the J gene TRBJ1-4; D perhaps matches TRBD1 (5 bases). In germline, CDR1 is DFQATT, CDR2 SNEGSKA (reference sequence). V was cut by 6 bases and J by 0 bases, with 8 bases left in between. There are 13 residues in the CDR3. In nucleotides, the CDR3 is TGCAGTGCCGGAGGGGCAACTAATGAAAAACTGTTTTTT. Amino acids: CSAGGATNEKLFF.

In this sample, this clonotype turned up a few times. The chain carries TRBV5-5 and TRBJ2-7; 7 bases agree with TRBD1. The CDR3 is 15 amino acids. CDR1 and CDR2 from the germline V gene are SGHKS and YYEKEE (reference sequence). Germline trimming cut 3 bases from V and 1 base from J; bases unmatched to any gene: 7. DNA for the CDR3: TGTGCCAGCAGCTCCACAGGGGTAAGGTCCTACGAGCAGTACTTC. It yields the protein CASSSTGVRSYEQYF.

This clonotype has a handful of counts. The J gene is TRBJ2-7, the V gene TRBV28; TRBD1 agrees at 9 bases. Trimming removed 7 bases from V and 3 bases from J; junction bases left unmatched: 7. Per the germline V gene, CDR1 is MDHEN and CDR2 is SYDVKM. CDR3 size: 14 residues. The CDR3 DNA is TGTGCCAGCACCCTATCGACAGGGGGCTACGAGCAGTACTTC. It specifies CASTLSTGGYEQYF.

This clonotype appeared a few times. The rearrangement uses TRBV3-1 and TRBJ1-2; TRBD1 agrees at 7 bases. V was pared by 4 bases and J by 8 bases, with 13 bases of the junction left unmatched. The CDR3 loop spans 15 amino acids. Germline V gene sequence: CDR1 LGHDT, CDR2 YNNKEL (reference sequence). The CDR3 here is CASSPIIDRDRGYTF. In DNA, the CDR3 is TGTGCCAGCAGCCCGATTATTGACAGGGATCGGGGCTACACCTTC.

The chain is built from TRBV27 and TRBJ1-2, with D uncertain. From germline, CDR1 is MNHEY and CDR2 SMNVEV (reference sequence). The CDR3 is 15 amino acids. Trimming removed 6 bases from V and 4 bases from J, with 18 bases in between. The CDR3 DNA follows: TGTGCCAGCAGATCTGACGAATCACGCCCCTATGGCTACACCTTC. Protein product: CASRSDESRPYGYTF.

The gene calls are TRBV7-9 and TRBJ2-1, with 8 bases identical to TRBD2. The J segment lost 4 bases and the V segment lost 1 base, leaving 9 bases of the junction unmatched. Looked up from germline, CDR1 is SEHNR and CDR2 is FQNEAQ (reference sequence). The CDR3 contains 17 residues. DNA for the CDR3: TGTGCCAGCAGCTTAGGGCCCGGACTAGCCGTATACAATGAGCAGTTCTTC. It codes for CASSLGPGLAVYNEQFF.

This clonotype was found a few times. The chain is built from TRBV7-2 and TRBJ2-3; the D is unclear. This CDR3 is built from 14 residues. CDR1 and CDR2 from the germline V gene are SGHTA and FQGNSA. V gave up 7 bases and J gave up 4 bases, with 15 bases separating them. This chain's CDR3 is CASMRTSSADTQYF. CDR3 DNA: TGTGCCAGCATGCGGACCTCCTCGGCAGATACGCAGTATTTT.

This clonotype was seen more than once but under ten times. The chain combines TRBV7-2 with TRBJ2-1; 11 bases map to TRBD2. V was clipped by 2 bases and J by 7 bases; unmatched bases: 4. Per germline, CDR1 SGHTA and CDR2 FQGNSA. This CDR3 region has 15 residues. CDR3 in DNA: TGTGCCAGCAGCTTACTGACTAGCGGGATAAATGAGCAGTTCTTC. Its translation is CASSLLTSGINEQFF.

In its sample, this clonotype was seen many times. The rearrangement uses TRBV10-3 and TRBJ1-1; D is ambiguous. The CDR3 extends over 14 amino acids. Looked up from germline, CDR1 is ENHRY and CDR2 is SYGVKD. V shed 6 bases and J shed 0 bases, with 11 bases lying between them. CDR3 bases: TGTGCCATCAGGGTCAGCCAGGTGAACACTGAAGCTTTCTTT. The encoded protein is CAIRVSQVNTEAFF.

This clonotype was detected ten times or more. The CDR3: CASSPLAGASDTQYF. For the CDR3, the DNA is TGTGCCAGCAGTCCCCTAGCGGGGGCCTCAGATACGCAGTATTTT. The chain couples TRBV27 to TRBJ2-3, with 10 bases fitting TRBD2. The CDR3 spans 15 residues. The trim removed 5 bases at V and 4 bases at J, leaving 6 bases unmatched. Germline values: CDR1 MNHEY, CDR2 SMNVEV (reference sequence).

Worth noting for this clonotype: This may be a read error: a much more frequent sequence differs by one nucleotide. This chain links TRBV28 with TRBJ1-5; no definite D call. The CDR3 runs to 15 residues. The V gene's germline CDR1 is MDHEN and CDR2 SYDVKM. The CDR3 here is CASSSDTLSNQHQHF. DNA for the CDR3: TGTGCCAGCAGTTCCGACACCCTTAGCAATCAGCACCAGCATTTT. Together with reference TRBV28 and TRBJ1-5, the CDR3 gives the full variable domain: DVKVTQSSRYLVKRTGEKVFLECVQDMDHENMFWYRQDPGLGLRLIYFSYDVKMKEKGDIPEGYSVSREKKERFSLILESASTNQTSMYLCASSSDTLSNQHQHFGDGTRLSIL.

In this sample, this clonotype turned up many times. The chain uses TRBV7-8 and TRBJ2-1; 9 bases are a match to TRBD2. Germline CDR1 reads SGHVS; CDR2 reads FQNEAQ. The CDR3 spans 16 residues. With 5 bases clipped from V and 0 bases from J, the junction kept 5 bases outside the gene matches. Here the CDR3 DNA reads TGTGCCAGCAGCCAGCCTAGCGGGGTCTCCTACAATGAGCAGTTCTTC. Translated: CASSQPSGVSYNEQFF.

This clonotype showed up just a few times. The chain employs TRBV20-1 and TRBJ1-6, with 10 positions matching TRBD1. This CDR3 region has 16 residues. Trimming cost V 6 bases and J 8 bases; bases outside gene matches: 13. From germline, CDR1 is DFQATT and CDR2 SNEGSKA (reference sequence). CDR3 sequence: CSATTGTGEGDSPLHF. DNA for the CDR3: TGCAGTGCCACTACCGGGACAGGGGAAGGAGATTCACCCCTCCACTTT.

In this sample, this clonotype turned up a few times. The rearrangement uses TRBV6-6 and TRBJ1-4, with D unresolved. Trimming removed 0 bases from V and 8 bases from J, with 10 bases in between. This CDR3 has 14 residues. The germline V gene encodes CDR1 MNHNY and CDR2 SVGAGI (reference sequence). The CDR3 coding sequence is TGTGCCAGCAGTTACTCCGAGTTTAAGGAAAAACTGTTTTTT. Protein sequence: CASSYSEFKEKLFF.

The chain employs TRBV2 and TRBJ2-7; D is unclear. The CDR3 length is 13 residues. V shed 11 bases and J shed 2 bases, with 16 bases lying between them. Looked up from germline, CDR1 is SNHLY and CDR2 is FYNNEI. The CDR3: CACMADVPYEQYF. DNA of the CDR3: TGTGCCTGCATGGCGGACGTTCCCTACGAGCAGTACTTC.

This clonotype came up once. The rearrangement joins TRBV11-3 to TRBJ1-1, with 7 bases lining up with TRBD1. The V gene end was trimmed by 5 bases and the J gene end by 1 base; junction bases not matched to a gene: 7. CDR3 length: 15 amino acids. Germline V lookup: CDR1 SGHNT, CDR2 YENEEA. Here the CDR3 reads CASSRRQGPNTEAFF. The CDR3 DNA is TGTGCCAGCAGCAGAAGACAGGGACCGAACACTGAAGCTTTCTTT.

V and J are TRBV19 and TRBJ2-4; TRBD1 or TRBD2 may be the D gene (6 bases each). CDR1 is LNHDA and CDR2 is SQIVND in the germline V gene (reference sequence). The length of the CDR3 is 16 residues. V gave up 5 bases and J gave up 0 bases, with 14 bases separating them. CDR3 sequence reads: CASSRAGDLAKNIQYF. CDR3 nucleotide sequence: TGTGCCAGTAGTCGGGCAGGGGACTTAGCCAAAAACATTCAGTACTTC.

This clonotype was seen more than once but under ten times. The genes are TRBV12-3 or TRBV12-4 and TRBJ1-1; D gene ambiguous. The CDR3 is 16 residues long. Trimming pared 6 bases from V and 2 bases from J, leaving 19 bases between. CDR3 DNA sequence: TGTGCCAGCAGACATATCGTTGGGCGGGGAAACACTGAAGCTTTCTTT. Amino acid sequence: CASRHIVGRGNTEAFF.

This clonotype appeared many times. This sequence joins TRBV28 and TRBJ2-3, with D unresolved. Germline V gene data show CDR1 as MDHEN and CDR2 as SYDVKM. The length of the CDR3 is 16 residues. The V and J ends lost 5 bases and 8 bases respectively, with 23 bases between them. DNA for the CDR3: TGTGCCAGCAGTCCACCCCGTCCAGGTAGTCTCTCTACGCAGTATTTT. Amino acids: CASSPPRPGSLSTQYF.

This clonotype was counted ten times or more. This chain uses TRBV20-1 with TRBJ1-6; TRBD1 is a possible D gene (6 bases). Germline V lookup: CDR1 DFQATT, CDR2 SNEGSKA (reference sequence). The V end was cut by 3 bases, the J end by 5 bases, with 11 bases between. The CDR3 spans 14 residues. The CDR3 is CSARPGHDNSPLHF. As DNA, the CDR3 is TGCAGTGCTAGGCCGGGACACGATAATTCACCCCTCCACTTT.

This clonotype was detected a few times. This may arise from a read error, as a much more abundant clone is one base away. The V gene is TRBV12-3 or TRBV12-4, the J gene TRBJ2-1; 8 bases are a match to TRBD2. V trimming: 4 bases; J trimming: 5 bases; junction bases outside the gene matches: 10. The CDR3 is made up of 16 amino acids. The CDR3 sequence is CASSSEMSGRHNEQFF. CDR3 sequence (DNA): TGTGCCAGCAGTTCAGAGATGAGCGGGAGACACAATGAGCAGTTCTTC.

Many counts were recorded for this clonotype. The chain couples TRBV5-1 to TRBJ1-1; D is ambiguous. V lost 0 bases to trimming and J lost 1 base, with 10 bases between them. The CDR3 totals 15 residues. CDR1 and CDR2 from the germline V gene are SGHRS and YFSETQ. The CDR3 DNA follows: TGCGCCAGCAGCTTGGAGGAGCGGGGGAACACTGAAGCTTTCTTT. Protein product: CASSLEERGNTEAFF.

The chain couples TRBV12-3 or TRBV12-4 to TRBJ2-2, with D tentatively TRBD1 or TRBD2 (5 bases each). V was trimmed by 3 bases and J by 0 bases, leaving 8 bases between them. CDR3 length equals 15 residues. In nucleotides, the CDR3 is TGTGCCAGCAGTTTTGGGACCCCGAACACCGGGGAGCTGTTTTTT. As protein: CASSFGTPNTGELFF.

There are many counts of this clonotype. This chain joins TRBV7-9 and TRBJ1-1; D is possibly TRBD1 (5 bases). Looked up from germline, CDR1 is SEHNR and CDR2 is FQNEAQ (reference sequence). CDR3 length: 14 residues. The ends were cut back, 2 bases at V and 3 bases at J, with 10 bases in the middle. The chain's CDR3 is CASSLQGPDTEAFF. CDR3 in DNA: TGTGCCAGCAGCTTACAGGGACCGGACACTGAAGCTTTCTTT.

At least ten counts were recorded for this clonotype. The rearrangement links TRBV20-1 to TRBJ2-1; maybe TRBD2 (6 bases). The CDR3 is made up of 15 amino acids. Per the germline V gene, CDR1 is DFQATT and CDR2 is SNEGSKA (reference sequence). V lost 3 bases to trimming and J lost 0 bases, with 12 bases between them. In nucleotides, the CDR3 is TGCAGTGCTAGGGGAGCGGGCCGCTCCTACAATGAGCAGTTCTTC. Its translation: CSARGAGRSYNEQFF.

This clonotype showed up many times. The V call is TRBV6-2 or TRBV6-3, the J call TRBJ1-1, with TRBD1 matching 8 bases. Germline CDR1 is MNHEY and CDR2 is SVGEGT. There are 15 residues in the CDR3. With 2 bases clipped from V and 6 bases from J, the junction kept 8 bases outside the gene matches. The CDR3 DNA is TGTGCCAGCAGTTACCCACCCGACAGGGGCTCTGAAGCTTTCTTT. It codes for CASSYPPDRGSEAFF.

This clonotype was recorded at least ten times. The chain links TRBV20-1 to TRBJ2-1; D not certain. Trimming took 0 bases from V and 10 from J, leaving 19 bases between them. The germline gives CDR1 DFQATT, CDR2 SNEGSKA (reference sequence). The CDR3 sequence is 15 residues long. CDR3 sequence (DNA): TGCAGTGCTAGAGATCCCTACATAAGTGATATAGAGCAGTTCTTC. Its translation: CSARDPYISDIEQFF.

The V and J genes are TRBV19 and TRBJ1-5; 7 bases align to TRBD1. The CDR3 consists of 15 residues. The junction had 6 bases not matched to a gene; V was cut back by 1 base and J by 6 bases. Germline V gives CDR1 LNHDA, CDR2 SQIVND (reference sequence). The CDR3: CASSIGQGGGQPQHF. CDR3 in DNA: TGTGCCAGTAGTATAGGACAGGGAGGCGGTCAGCCCCAGCATTTT.

This sequence joins TRBV24-1 and TRBJ2-1, with 8 nucleotides matching TRBD2. The V and J ends lost 1 base and 3 bases, in that order; junction bases with no gene match: 4. The CDR3 contains 16 residues. The germline gives CDR1 KGHDR, CDR2 SFDVKD. Here the CDR3 reads CATSDFSGSNYNEQFF. In DNA, the CDR3 is TGTGCCACCAGTGATTTCAGCGGGAGTAACTACAATGAGCAGTTCTTC.

The sample holds many counts of this clonotype. The chain recombines TRBV20-1 with TRBJ1-1; D possibly corresponds to TRBD1 (5 bases). Trimming cost V 0 bases and J 1 base, with 15 bases left between them. The germline gives CDR1 DFQATT, CDR2 SNEGSKA (reference sequence). CDR3 length equals 16 residues. The CDR3 is CSARDLRDGPNTEAFF. The DNA for the CDR3 is TGCAGTGCTAGAGATCTACGGGACGGACCGAACACTGAAGCTTTCTTT.